This T cell receptor (beta chain) was obtained from a study of cytomegalovirus exposure and HLA in healthy donors. Study-level points and caveats: A likely sequencing artifact accounted for one observed cluster of highly shared sequence variants. Most CMV-associated TCR beta chains appeared HLA-restricted in a later analysis. The study flagged roughly 160 TCR beta chains as cytomegalovirus-associated.

Comment on this clone: The target antigen is unknown.

V was cut by 7 bases and J by 0 bases, with 7 bases left in between. The CDR3 length is 12 residues. Germline assignment: CDR1 MDHEN and CDR2 SYDVKM. Amplification used 60 Vbeta primers and 13 Jbeta primers. Clones were read by immunoSEQ multiplex PCR, and TCRdb kept only the in-frame ones, dropping some. Of 190,000 or so clones in the sample, approximately 85% were seen once. This chain joins TRBV28 and TRBJ2-7; no clear D gene. The TCR was taken from a girl between 10 and 17 years old in good health and CMV-seropositive. The sequenced sample was PBMCs. The CDR3 protein is CASISSSYEQYF. CDR3 nucleotides: TGTGCCAGCATAAGTAGCTCCTACGAGCAGTACTTC.